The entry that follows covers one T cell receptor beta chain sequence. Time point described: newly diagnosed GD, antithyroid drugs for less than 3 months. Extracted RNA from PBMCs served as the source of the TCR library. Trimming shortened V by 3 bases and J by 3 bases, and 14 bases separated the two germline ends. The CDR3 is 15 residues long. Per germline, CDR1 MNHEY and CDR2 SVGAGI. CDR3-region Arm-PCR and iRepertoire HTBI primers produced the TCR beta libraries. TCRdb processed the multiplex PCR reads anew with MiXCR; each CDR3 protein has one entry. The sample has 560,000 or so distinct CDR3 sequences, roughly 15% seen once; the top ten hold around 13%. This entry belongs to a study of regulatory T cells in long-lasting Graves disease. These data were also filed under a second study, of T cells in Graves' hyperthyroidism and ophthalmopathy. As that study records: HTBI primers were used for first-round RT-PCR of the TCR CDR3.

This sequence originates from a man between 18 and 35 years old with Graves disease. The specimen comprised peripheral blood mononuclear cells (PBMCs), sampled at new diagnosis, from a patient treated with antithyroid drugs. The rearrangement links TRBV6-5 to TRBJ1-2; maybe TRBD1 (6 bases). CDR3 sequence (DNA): TGTGCCAGCAGTTATTCCAGACAGGTTTACTATGGCTACACCTTC. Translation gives CASSYSRQVYYGYTF.